This T cell receptor (beta chain) came from a study of response to subunit inactivated influenza vaccine. This CDR3 is 14 amino acids long. V lost 4 bases and J lost 8, with 15 bases in between. In germline, CDR1 is MNHEY, CDR2 SVGAGI. Study results and caveats: The authors put forward the suggestion that each seasonal influenza vaccination may bring in only a limited number of new T cells.

As for this clonotype: Its antigen is undetermined.

TCRdb re-called the RT-PCR reads with MiXCR, one entry per CDR3 protein. The data show about 800,000 distinct CDR3 sequences, less than 25% seen once. The clonotype comes from a man aged 50-59 years who received an inactivated influenza vaccine. The input for sequencing was PBMCs from blood, taken more than 4 days after vaccination. This chain connects TRBV6-5 to TRBJ1-5, with D perhaps matching TRBD1 (5 bases). This chain's CDR3 is CASSLGRLSKPQHF. As DNA, the CDR3 is TGTGCCAGCAGTTTGGGGCGACTATCGAAGCCCCAGCATTTT.